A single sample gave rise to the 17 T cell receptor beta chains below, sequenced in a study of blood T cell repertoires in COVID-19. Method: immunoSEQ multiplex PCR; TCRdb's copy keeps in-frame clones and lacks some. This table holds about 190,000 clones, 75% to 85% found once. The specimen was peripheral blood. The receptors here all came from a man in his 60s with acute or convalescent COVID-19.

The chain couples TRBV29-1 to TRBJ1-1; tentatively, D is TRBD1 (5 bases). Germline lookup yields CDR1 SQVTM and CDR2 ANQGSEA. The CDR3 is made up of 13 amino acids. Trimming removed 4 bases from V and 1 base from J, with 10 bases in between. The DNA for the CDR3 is TGCAGCGTTGCCCCCCAGGGGAACACTGAAGCTTTCTTT. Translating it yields CSVAPQGNTEAFF.

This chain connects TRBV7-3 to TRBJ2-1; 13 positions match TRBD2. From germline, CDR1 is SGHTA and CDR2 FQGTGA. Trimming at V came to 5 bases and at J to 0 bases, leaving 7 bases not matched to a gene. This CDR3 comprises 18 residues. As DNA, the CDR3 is TGTGCCAGCAGCCCTAAACGGACTAGCGGGGGCTCCTACAATGAGCAGTTCTTC. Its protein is CASSPKRTSGGSYNEQFF.

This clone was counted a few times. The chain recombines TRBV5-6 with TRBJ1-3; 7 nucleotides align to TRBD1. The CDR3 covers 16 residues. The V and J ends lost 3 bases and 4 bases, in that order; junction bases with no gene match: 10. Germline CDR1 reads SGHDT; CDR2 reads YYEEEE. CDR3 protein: CASSSKGTAVGNTIYF. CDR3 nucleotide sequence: TGTGCCAGCAGCTCGAAAGGGACAGCGGTCGGAAACACCATATATTTT.

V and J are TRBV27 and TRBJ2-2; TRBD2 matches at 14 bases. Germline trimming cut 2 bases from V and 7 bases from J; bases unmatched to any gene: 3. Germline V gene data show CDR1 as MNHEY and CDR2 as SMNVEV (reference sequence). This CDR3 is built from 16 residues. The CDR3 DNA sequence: TGTGCCAGCAGTTTACCGGGACTAGCGGGAGACGGGGAGCTGTTTTTT. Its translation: CASSLPGLAGDGELFF.

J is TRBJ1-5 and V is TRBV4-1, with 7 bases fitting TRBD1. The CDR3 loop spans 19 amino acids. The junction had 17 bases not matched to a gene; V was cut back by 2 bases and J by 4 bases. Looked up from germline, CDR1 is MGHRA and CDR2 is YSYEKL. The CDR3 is CASSQLGETGSGANQPQHF. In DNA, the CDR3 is TGCGCCAGCAGCCAACTGGGGGAGACAGGGTCGGGGGCGAATCAGCCCCAGCATTTT.

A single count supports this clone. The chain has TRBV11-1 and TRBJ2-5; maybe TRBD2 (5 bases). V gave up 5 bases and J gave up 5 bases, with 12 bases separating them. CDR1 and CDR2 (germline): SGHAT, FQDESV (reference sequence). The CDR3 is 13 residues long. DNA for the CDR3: TGTGCCAGCAGCGCGGGTTCTGCGGAGACCCAGTACTTC. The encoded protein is CASSAGSAETQYF.

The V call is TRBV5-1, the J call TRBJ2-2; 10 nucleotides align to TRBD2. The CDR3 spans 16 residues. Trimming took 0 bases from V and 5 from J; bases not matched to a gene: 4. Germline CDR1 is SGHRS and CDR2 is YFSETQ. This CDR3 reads CASSLVAGGMTGELFF. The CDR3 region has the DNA TGCGCCAGCAGCTTGGTAGCGGGGGGCATGACCGGGGAGCTGTTTTTT.

CDR3 nucleotides: TGTGCCAGTAGTATCGGGGACAGAACCTTCAACTATGGCTACACCTTC. Protein product: CASSIGDRTFNYGYTF. V gene TRBV19 combines with J gene TRBJ1-2, with 7 bases identical to TRBD1. The CDR3 runs to 16 residues. Germline-derived CDR1 and CDR2 are LNHDA and SQIVND (reference sequence). V lost 3 bases and J lost 2; bases outside the gene matches: 9. The entire variable domain, with the rest obtained from reference TRBV19 and TRBJ1-2, is as follows: DGGITQSPKYLFRKEGQNVTLSCEQNLNHDAMYWYRQDPGQGLRLIYYSQIVNDFQKGDIAEGYSVSREKKESFPLTVTSAQKNPTAFYLCASSIGDRTFNYGYTFGSGTRLTVV.

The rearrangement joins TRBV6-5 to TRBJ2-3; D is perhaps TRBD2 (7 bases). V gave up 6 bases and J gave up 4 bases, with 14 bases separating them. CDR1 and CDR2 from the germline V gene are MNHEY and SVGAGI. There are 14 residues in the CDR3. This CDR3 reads CASREGGPADTQYF. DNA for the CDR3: TGTGCCAGCAGGGAGGGGGGGCCGGCAGATACGCAGTATTTT.

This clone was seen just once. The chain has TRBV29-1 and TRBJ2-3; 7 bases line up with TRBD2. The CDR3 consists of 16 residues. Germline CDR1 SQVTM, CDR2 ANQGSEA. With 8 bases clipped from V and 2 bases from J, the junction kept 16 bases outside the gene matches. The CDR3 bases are TGCAGCTCTGGGGGGGGGACCCCTCCATACACAGATACGCAGTATTTT. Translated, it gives CSSGGGTPPYTDTQYF.

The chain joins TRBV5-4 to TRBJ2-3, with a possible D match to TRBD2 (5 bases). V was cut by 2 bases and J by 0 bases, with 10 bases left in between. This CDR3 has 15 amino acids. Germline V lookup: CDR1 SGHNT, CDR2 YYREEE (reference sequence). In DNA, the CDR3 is TGTGCCAGCAGCTTAAAGCGGCAGAGCACAGATACGCAGTATTTT. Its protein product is CASSLKRQSTDTQYF.

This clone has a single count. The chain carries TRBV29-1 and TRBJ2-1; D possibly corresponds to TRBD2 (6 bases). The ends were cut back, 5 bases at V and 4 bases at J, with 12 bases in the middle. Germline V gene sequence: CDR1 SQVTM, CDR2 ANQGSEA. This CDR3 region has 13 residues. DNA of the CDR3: TGCAGCGTTTTAGCGGCTAAATACAATGAGCAGTTCTTC. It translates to CSVLAAKYNEQFF.

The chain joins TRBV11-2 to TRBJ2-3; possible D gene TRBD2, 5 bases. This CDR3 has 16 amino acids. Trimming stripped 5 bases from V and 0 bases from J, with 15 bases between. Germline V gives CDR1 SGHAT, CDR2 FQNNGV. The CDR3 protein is CASSPIRGSSTDTQYF. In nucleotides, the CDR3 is TGTGCCAGCAGCCCCATACGGGGTTCTAGCACAGATACGCAGTATTTT.

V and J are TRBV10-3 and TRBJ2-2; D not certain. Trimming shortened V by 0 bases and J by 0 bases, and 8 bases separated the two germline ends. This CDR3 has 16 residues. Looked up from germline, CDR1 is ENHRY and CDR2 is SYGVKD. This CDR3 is CAISESLPTNTGELFF. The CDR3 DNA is TGTGCCATCAGTGAGTCGCTACCGACGAACACCGGGGAGCTGTTTTTT.

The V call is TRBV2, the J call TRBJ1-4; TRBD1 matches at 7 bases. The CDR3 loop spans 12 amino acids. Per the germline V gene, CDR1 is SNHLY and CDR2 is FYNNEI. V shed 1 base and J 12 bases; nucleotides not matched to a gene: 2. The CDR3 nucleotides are TGTGCCAGCAGTGAAGGCCAGGGGGAACTGTTTTTT. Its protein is CASSEGQGELFF.

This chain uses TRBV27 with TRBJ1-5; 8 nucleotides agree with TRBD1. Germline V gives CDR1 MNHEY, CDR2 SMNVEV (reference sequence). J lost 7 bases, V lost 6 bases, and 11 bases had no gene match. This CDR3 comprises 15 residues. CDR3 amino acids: CASSRTGLKMQPQHF. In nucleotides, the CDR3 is TGTGCCAGCAGCCGGACAGGGCTTAAGATGCAGCCCCAGCATTTT.

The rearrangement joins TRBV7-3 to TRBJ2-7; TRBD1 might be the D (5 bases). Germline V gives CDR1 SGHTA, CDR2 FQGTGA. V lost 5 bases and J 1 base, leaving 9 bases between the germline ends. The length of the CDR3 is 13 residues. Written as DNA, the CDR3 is TGTGCCAGCAGCCCCCCAGGGTCCTACGAGCAGTACTTC. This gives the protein CASSPPGSYEQYF.